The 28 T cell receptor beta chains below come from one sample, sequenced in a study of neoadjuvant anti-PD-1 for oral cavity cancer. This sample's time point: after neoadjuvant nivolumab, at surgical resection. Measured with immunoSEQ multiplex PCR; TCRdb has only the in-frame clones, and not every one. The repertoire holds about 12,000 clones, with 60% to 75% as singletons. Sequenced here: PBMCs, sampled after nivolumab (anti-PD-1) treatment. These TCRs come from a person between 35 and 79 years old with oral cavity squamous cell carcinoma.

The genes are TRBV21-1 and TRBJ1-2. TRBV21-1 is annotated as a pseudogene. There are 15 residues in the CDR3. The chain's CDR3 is CASSKAQDENYGYTF. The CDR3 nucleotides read TGTGCCAGCAGCAAAGCGCAAGACGAGAACTATGGCTACACCTTC.

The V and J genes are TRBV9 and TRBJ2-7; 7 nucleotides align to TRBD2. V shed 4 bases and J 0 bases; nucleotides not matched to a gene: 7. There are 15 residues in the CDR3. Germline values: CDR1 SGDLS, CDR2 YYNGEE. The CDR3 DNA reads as TGTGCCAGCAGCCCCGTCCGGGGGGTCTCCTACGAGCAGTACTTC. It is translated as CASSPVRGVSYEQYF.

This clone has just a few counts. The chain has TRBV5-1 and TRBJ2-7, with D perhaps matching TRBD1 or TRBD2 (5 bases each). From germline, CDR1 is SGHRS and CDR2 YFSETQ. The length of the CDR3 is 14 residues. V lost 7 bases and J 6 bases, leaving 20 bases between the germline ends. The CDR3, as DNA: TGCGCCAGCCATTCCGGGACGGTCGTGGGCGAGCAGTACTTC. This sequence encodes CASHSGTVVGEQYF.

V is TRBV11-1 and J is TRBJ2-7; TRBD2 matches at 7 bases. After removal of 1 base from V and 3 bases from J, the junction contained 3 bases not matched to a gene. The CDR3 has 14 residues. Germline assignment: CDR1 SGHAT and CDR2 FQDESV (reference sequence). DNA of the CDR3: TGTGCCAGCAGCTTAGAGGGCGGGAGCTACGAGCAGTACTTC. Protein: CASSLEGGSYEQYF. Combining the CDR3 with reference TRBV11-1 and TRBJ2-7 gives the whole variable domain EAEVAQSPRYKITEKSQAVAFWCDPISGHATLYWYRQILGQGPELLVQFQDESVVDDSQLPKDRFSAERLKGVDSTLKIQPAELGDSAMYLCASSLEGGSYEQYFGPGTRLTVT.

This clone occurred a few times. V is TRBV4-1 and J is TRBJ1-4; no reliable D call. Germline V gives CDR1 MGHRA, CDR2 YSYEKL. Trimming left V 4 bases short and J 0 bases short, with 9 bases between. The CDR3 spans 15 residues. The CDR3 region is CASSPTGATNEKLFF. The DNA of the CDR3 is TGCGCCAGCAGCCCGACGGGCGCAACTAATGAAAAACTGTTTTTT.

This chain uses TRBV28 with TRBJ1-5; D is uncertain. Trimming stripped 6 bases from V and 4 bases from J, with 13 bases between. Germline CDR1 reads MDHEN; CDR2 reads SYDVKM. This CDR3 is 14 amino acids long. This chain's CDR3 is CASSPIGGNQPQHF. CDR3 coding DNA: TGTGCCAGCAGCCCAATTGGTGGGAATCAGCCCCAGCATTTT.

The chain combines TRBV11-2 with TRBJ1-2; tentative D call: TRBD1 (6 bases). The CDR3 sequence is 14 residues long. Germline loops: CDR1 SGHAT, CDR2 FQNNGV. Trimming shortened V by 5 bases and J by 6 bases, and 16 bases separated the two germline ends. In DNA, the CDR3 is TGTGCCAGCAGCCCATGGGGGGGGGCTCATGGCTACACCTTC. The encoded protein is CASSPWGGAHGYTF.

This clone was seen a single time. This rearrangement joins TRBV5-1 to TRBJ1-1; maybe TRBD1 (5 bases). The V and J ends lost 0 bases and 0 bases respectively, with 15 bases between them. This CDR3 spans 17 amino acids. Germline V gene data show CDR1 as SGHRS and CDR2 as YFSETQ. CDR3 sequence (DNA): TGCGCCAGCAGCTTGGAGAGTCGGGGACGGTTGAACACTGAAGCTTTCTTT. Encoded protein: CASSLESRGRLNTEAFF.

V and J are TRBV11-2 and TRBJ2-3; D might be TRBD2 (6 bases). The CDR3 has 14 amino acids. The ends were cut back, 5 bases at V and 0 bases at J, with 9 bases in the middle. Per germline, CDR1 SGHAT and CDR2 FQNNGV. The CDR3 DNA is TGTGCCAGCAGCAGACTAGTGAGCACAGATACGCAGTATTTT. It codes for CASSRLVSTDTQYF. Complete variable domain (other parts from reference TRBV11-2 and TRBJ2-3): EAGVAQSPRYKIIEKRQSVAFWCNPISGHATLYWYQQILGQGPKLLIQFQNNGVVDDSQLPKDRFSAERLKGVDSTLKIQPAKLEDSAVYLCASSRLVSTDTQYFGPGTRLTVL.

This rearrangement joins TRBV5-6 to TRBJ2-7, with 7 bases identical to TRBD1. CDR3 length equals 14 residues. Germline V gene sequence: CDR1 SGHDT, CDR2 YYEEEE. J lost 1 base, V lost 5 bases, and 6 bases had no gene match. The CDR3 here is CASRRQGGSYEQYF. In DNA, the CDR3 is TGTGCCAGCAGACGACAGGGTGGTTCCTACGAGCAGTACTTC.

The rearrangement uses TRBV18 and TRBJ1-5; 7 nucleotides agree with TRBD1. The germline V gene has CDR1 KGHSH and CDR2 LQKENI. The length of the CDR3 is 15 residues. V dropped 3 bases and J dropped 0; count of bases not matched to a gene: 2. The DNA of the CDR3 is TGTGCCAGCTCACCGGGACAGAATAGCAATCAGCCCCAGCATTTT. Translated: CASSPGQNSNQPQHF.

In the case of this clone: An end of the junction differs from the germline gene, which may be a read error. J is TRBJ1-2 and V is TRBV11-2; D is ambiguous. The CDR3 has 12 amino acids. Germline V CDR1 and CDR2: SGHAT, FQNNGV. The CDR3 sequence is CASSPRAGVEGF. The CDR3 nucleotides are TGTGCCAGCAGCCCGCGCGCAGGAGTGGAAGGGTTC.

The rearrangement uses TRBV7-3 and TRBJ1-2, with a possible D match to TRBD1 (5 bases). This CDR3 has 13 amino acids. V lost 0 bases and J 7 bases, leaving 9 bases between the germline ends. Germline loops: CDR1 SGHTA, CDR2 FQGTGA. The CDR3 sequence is CASSLTREGGYTF. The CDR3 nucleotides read TGTGCCAGCAGCTTAACCAGGGAAGGTGGCTACACCTTC.

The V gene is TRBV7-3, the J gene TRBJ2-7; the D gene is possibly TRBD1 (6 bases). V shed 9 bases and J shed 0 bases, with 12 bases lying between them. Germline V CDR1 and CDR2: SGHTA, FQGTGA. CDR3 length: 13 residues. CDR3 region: CASSRGYSYEQYF. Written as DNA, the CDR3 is TGTGCCAGTAGCAGGGGCTACTCCTACGAGCAGTACTTC.

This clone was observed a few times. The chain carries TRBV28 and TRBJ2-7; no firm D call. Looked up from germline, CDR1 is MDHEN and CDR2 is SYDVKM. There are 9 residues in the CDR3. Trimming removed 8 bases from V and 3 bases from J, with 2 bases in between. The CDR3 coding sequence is TGTGCCAGCGGCTACGAGCAGTACTTC. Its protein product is CASGYEQYF.

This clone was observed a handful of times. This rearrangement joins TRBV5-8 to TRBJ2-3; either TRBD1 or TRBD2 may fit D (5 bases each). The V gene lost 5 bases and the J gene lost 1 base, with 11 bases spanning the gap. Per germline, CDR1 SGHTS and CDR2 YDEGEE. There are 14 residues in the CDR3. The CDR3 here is CASRGRQGTDTQYF. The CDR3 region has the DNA TGTGCCAGCAGGGGACGGCAAGGCACAGATACGCAGTATTTT. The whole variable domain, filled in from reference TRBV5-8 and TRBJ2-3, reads EAGVTQSPTHLIKTRGQQATLRCSPISGHTSVYWYQQALGLGLQFLLWYDEGEERNRGNFPPRFSGRQFPNYSSELNVNALELEDSALYLCASRGRQGTDTQYFGPGTRLTVL.

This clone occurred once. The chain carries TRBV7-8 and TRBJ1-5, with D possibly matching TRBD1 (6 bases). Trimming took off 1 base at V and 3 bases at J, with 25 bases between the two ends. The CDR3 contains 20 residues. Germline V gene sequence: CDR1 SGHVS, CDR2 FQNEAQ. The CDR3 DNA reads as TGTGCCAGCAGCTTAGAGTCCCGGGCTTCTAGGGGGGTTAACAATCAGCCCCAGCATTTT. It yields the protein CASSLESRASRGVNNQPQHF.

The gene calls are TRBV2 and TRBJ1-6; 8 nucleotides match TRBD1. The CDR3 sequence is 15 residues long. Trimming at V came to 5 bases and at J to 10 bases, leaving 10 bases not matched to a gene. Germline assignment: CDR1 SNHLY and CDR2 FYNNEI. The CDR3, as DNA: TGTGCCAGCAGTCCTCAGGGGGCGATAAGGTCACCCCTCCACTTT. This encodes CASSPQGAIRSPLHF. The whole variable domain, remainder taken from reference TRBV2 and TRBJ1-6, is EPEVTQTPSHQVTQMGQEVILRCVPISNHLYFYWYRQILGQKVEFLVSFYNNEISEKSEIFDDQFSVERPDGSNFTLKIRSTKLEDSAMYFCASSPQGAIRSPLHFGNGTRLTVT.

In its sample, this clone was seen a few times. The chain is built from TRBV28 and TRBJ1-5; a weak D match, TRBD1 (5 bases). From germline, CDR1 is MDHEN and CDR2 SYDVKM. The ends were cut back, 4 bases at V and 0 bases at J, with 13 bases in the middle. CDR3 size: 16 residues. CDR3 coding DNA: TGTGCCAGCAGTTCGTCCAGGGTATATAGCAATCAGCCCCAGCATTTT. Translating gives CASSSSRVYSNQPQHF. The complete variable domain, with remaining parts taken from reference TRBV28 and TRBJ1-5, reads DVKVTQSSRYLVKRTGEKVFLECVQDMDHENMFWYRQDPGLGLRLIYFSYDVKMKEKGDIPEGYSVSREKKERFSLILESASTNQTSMYLCASSSSRVYSNQPQHFGDGTRLSIL.

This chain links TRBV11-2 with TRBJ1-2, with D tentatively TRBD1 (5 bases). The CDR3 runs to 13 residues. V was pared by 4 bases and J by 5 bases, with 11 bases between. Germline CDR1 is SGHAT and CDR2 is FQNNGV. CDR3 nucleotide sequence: TGTGCCAGCAGCTCAGATGGGACGTATGGCTACACCTTC. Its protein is CASSSDGTYGYTF.

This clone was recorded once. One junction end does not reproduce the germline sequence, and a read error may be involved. The CDR3 DNA is TGTGCCAGCAGCCTAGCTCGTCCAATCCTCAATCAGCCCCAGCATTTT. Residues: CASSLARPILNQPQHF. The chain carries TRBV7-8 and TRBJ1-5; D is unclear. Germline V gene sequence: CDR1 SGHVS, CDR2 FQNEAQ. The CDR3 is 16 residues long. The entire variable domain, with the rest obtained from reference TRBV7-8 and TRBJ1-5, is as follows: GAGVSQSPRYKVAKRGQDVALRCDPISGHVSLFWYQQALGQGPEFLTYFQNEAQLDKSGLPSDRFFAERPEGSVSTLKIQRTQQEDSAVYLCASSLARPILNQPQHFGDGTRLSIL.

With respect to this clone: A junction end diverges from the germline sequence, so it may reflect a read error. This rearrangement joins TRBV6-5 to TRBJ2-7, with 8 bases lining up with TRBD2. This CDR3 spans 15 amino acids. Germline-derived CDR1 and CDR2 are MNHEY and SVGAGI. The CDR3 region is CASSYSTSVSDEQYF. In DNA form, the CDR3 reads TGTGCCAGCAGCTACTCGACTAGCGTTTCTGACGAGCAGTACTTC.

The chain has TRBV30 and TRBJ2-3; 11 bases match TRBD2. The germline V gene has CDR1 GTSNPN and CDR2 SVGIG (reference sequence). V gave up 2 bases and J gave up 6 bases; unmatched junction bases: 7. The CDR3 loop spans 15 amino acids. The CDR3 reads CAWSRTSGSGDTQYF. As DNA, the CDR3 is TGTGCCTGGAGTAGAACTAGCGGGAGTGGGGATACGCAGTATTTT.

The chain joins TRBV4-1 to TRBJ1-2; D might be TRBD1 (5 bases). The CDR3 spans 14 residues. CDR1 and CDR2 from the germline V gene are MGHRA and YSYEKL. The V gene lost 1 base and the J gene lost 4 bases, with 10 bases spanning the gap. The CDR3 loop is CASSQARQSYGYTF. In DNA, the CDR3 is TGCGCCAGCAGCCAAGCCCGACAGAGCTATGGCTACACCTTC.

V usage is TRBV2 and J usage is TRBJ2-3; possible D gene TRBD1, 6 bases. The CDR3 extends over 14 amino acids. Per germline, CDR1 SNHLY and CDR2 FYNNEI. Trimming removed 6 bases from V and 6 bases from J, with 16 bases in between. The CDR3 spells CASSRTESIDTQYF. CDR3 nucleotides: TGTGCCAGCAGCAGGACAGAGAGTATTGATACGCAGTATTTT.

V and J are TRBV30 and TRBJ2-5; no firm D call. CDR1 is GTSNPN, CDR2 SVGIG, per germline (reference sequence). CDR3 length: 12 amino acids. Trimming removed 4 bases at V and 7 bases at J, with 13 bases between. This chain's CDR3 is CAWNIIPGTQYF. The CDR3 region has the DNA TGTGCCTGGAATATTATTCCAGGGACCCAGTACTTC.

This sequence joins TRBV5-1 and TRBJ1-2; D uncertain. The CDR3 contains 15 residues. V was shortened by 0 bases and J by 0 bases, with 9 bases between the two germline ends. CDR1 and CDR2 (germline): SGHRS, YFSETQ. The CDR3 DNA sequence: TGCGCCAGCAGCTTGGGCCGATCTGCTAACTATGGCTACACCTTC. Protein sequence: CASSLGRSANYGYTF.

The CDR3 protein is CASSLSNSGRASYEQYF. The CDR3 DNA reads TGTGCCAGCAGTTTATCTAATAGCGGGAGGGCCTCCTACGAGCAGTACTTC. The rearrangement links TRBV28 to TRBJ2-7; 11 bases line up with TRBD2. Germline assignment: CDR1 MDHEN and CDR2 SYDVKM. The trim removed 1 base at V and 0 bases at J, leaving 5 bases unmatched. The CDR3 is made up of 17 amino acids.